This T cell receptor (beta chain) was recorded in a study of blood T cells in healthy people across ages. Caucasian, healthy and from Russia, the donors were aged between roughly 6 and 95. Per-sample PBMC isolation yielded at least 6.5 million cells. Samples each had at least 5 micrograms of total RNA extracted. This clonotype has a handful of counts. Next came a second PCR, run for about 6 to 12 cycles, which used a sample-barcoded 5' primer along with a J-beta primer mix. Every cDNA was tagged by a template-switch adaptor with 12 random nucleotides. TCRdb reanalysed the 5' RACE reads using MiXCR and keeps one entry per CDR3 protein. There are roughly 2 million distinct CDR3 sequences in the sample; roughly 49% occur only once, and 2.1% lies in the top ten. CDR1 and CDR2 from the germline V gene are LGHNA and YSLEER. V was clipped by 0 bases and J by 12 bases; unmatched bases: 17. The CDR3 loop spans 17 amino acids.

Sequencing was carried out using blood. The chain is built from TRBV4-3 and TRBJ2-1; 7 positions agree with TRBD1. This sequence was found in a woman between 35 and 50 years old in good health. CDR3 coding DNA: TGCGCCAGCAGCCAAGATCTCTCATGGGGACAGCTCGAGGGGCAGTTCTTC. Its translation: CASSQDLSWGQLEGQFF.